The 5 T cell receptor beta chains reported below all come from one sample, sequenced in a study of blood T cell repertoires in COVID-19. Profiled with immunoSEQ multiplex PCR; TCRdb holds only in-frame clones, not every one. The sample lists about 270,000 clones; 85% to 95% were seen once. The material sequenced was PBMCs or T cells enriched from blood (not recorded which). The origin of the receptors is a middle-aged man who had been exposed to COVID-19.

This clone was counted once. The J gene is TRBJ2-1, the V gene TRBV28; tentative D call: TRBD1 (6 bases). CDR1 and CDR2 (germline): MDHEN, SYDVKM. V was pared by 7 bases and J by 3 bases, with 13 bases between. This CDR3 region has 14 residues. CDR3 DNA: TGTGCCAGCAACGTGGGGGCGCACTACAATGAGCAGTTCTTC. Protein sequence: CASNVGAHYNEQFF.

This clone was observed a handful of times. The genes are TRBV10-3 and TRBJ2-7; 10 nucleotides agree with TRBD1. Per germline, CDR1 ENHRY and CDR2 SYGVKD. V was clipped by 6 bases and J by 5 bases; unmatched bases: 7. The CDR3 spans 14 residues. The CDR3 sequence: CAISARDRGNEQYF. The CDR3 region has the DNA TGTGCCATCAGCGCACGGGACAGGGGAAACGAGCAGTACTTC.

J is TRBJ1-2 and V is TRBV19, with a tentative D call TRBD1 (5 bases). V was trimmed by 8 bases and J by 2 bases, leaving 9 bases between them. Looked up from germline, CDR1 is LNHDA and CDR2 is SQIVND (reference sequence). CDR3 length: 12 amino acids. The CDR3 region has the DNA TGTGCCAGTGACCCAGGGAACTATGGCTACACCTTC. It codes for CASDPGNYGYTF.

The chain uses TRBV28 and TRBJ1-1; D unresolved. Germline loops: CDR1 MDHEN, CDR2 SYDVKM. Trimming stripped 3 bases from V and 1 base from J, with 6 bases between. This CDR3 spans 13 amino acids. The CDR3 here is CASSFLQNTEAFF. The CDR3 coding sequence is TGTGCCAGCAGTTTCTTACAGAACACTGAAGCTTTCTTT.

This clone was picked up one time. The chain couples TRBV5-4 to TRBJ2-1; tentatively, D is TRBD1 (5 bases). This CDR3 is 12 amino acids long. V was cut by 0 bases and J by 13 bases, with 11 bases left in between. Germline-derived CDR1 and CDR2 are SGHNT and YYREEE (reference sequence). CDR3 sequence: CASSLEQGTQFF. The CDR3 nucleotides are TGTGCCAGCAGCTTGGAGCAGGGAACTCAGTTCTTC.